This T cell receptor (beta chain) was found in a study of T cell changes during pregnancy in multiple sclerosis. V was trimmed by 3 bases and J by 4 bases, leaving 12 bases between them. Germline loops: CDR1 MGHRA, CDR2 YSYEKL. The CDR3 has 14 amino acids. Method: immunoSEQ multiplex PCR; TCRdb's copy keeps in-frame clones and lacks some. The table records about 85,000 clones, just over 90% of them present only once. The V call is TRBV4-1, the J call TRBJ1-2; D unclear. The sample consisted of peripheral blood, taken in the first trimester of pregnancy. The source is a female donor with multiple sclerosis, enrolled in a pregnancy study. The CDR3 is CASSQAGGGYGYTF. CDR3 sequence (DNA): TGCGCCAGCAGCCAGGCAGGAGGAGGCTATGGCTACACCTTC.